This TCR beta chain derives from a study of T-cell memory formation after mild COVID-19. For the study at large: Clustering of TCRs was largely donor specific. The study, taken as a whole, reports: Nothing showed for sure that second-wave clones peaking on day 37 were SARS-CoV-2 specific. Day 15 to 85 contracting clones showed balanced CD4/CD8; later expanders leaned CD4+.

TCRdb fed the 5' RACE reads into MiXCR, producing one record per CDR3 protein. The table records over 150,000 distinct CDR3 sequences, 20% to 25% of them present only once. This clonotype was seen many times. Its antigen is as yet unknown. The junction had 10 bases not matched to a gene; V was cut back by 5 bases and J by 3 bases. CDR3 length: 16 residues. This receptor was taken from an adult woman who had mild COVID-19 (a few samples of this study predate the infection). Cell type and time point are not known. The sequenced sample was PBMCs or a T cell subset sorted from them (not recorded which). The gene calls are TRBV12-3 or TRBV12-4 and TRBJ2-1; 7 bases fit TRBD2. The CDR3 DNA is TGTGCCAGCAGTGGATTTGGGGGGGAGTTCTACAATGAGCAGTTCTTC. Translating gives CASSGFGGEFYNEQFF.